This TCR beta chain was captured in a study of early T cells in non-severe SARS-CoV-2 infection. Study as a whole: The chains were unpaired, and the sequenced material was bulk RNA from unsorted whole blood.

In the case of this clonotype: What it binds is unknown.

Each cDNA molecule carried a unique molecular identifier. TCRdb recomputed calls from the 5' RACE reads with MiXCR, one row per CDR3 protein. The data contain approximately 70,000 distinct CDR3 sequences, approximately 15% of them seen just once; the ten biggest clones take up more than 12%. General study findings and limits: VDJdb-based matching was biased toward anti-spike CD8 responses and missed private and CD4 specificities.

Per germline, CDR1 SGHTA and CDR2 FQGNSA. The CDR3 runs to 11 residues. Trimming stripped 7 bases from V and 13 bases from J, with 16 bases between. V gene TRBV7-2 combines with J gene TRBJ2-5; possibly TRBD1 or TRBD2 for D (5 bases each). The sequence was collected from an adult who was a healthcare worker with PCR-confirmed SARS-CoV-2 infection or an uninfected control (not recorded which). The material sequenced was whole blood. As DNA, the CDR3 is TGTGCCAGCATCGAGGGGCAGGGAATGTACTTC. It is translated as CASIEGQGMYF.